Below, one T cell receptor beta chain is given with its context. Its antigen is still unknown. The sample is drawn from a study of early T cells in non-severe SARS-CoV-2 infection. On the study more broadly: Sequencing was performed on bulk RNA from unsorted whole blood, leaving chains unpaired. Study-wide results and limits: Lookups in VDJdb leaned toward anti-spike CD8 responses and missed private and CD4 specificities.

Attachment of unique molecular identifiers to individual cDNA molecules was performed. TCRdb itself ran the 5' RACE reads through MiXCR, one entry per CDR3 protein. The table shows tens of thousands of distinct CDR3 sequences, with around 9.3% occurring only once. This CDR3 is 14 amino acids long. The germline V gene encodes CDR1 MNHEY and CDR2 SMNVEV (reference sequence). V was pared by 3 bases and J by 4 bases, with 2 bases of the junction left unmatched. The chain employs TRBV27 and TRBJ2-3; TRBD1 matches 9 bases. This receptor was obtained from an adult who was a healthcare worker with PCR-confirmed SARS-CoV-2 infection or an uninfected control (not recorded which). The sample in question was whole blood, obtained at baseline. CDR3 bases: TGTGCCAGCAGTTTGTGGACAGGGGCAGATACGCAGTATTTT. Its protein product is CASSLWTGADTQYF.